The following is a T cell receptor beta chain sequence with its context. The sample belongs to a study of blood T cells in healthy people across ages. A second PCR of 7 to 11 cycles used a sample-barcoded 5' primer and a J-beta primer mix. A single record per CDR3 protein comes from TCRdb applying MiXCR to the 5' RACE reads. In the table there are about 900,000 distinct CDR3 sequences, around two thirds of which are singletons. Trimming took 4 bases from V and 4 from J, leaving 16 bases between them. The V gene's germline CDR1 is SSHAT and CDR2 FNYEAQ (reference sequence). The CDR3 contains 16 residues.

Sequences were obtained from blood. The chain combines TRBV7-7 with TRBJ2-2; D not resolved. The receptor comes from a man aged 30 to 39 in good health. CDR3 DNA: TGTGCCAGCAGCTCGGACCGCTTCGCCGGCACCGGGGAGCTGTTTTTT. Its translation is CASSSDRFAGTGELFF.